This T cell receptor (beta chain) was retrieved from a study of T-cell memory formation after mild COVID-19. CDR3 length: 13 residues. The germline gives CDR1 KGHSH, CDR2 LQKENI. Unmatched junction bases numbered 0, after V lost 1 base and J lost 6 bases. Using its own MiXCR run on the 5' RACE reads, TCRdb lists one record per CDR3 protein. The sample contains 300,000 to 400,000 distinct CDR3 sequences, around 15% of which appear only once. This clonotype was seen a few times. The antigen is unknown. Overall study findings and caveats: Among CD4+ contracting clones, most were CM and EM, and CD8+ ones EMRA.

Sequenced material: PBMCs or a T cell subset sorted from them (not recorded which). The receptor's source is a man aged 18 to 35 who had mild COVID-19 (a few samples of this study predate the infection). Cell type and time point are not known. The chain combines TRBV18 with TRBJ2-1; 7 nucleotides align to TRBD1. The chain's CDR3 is CASSPRTGNEQFF. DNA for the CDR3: TGTGCCAGCTCACCACGGACAGGCAATGAGCAGTTCTTC.